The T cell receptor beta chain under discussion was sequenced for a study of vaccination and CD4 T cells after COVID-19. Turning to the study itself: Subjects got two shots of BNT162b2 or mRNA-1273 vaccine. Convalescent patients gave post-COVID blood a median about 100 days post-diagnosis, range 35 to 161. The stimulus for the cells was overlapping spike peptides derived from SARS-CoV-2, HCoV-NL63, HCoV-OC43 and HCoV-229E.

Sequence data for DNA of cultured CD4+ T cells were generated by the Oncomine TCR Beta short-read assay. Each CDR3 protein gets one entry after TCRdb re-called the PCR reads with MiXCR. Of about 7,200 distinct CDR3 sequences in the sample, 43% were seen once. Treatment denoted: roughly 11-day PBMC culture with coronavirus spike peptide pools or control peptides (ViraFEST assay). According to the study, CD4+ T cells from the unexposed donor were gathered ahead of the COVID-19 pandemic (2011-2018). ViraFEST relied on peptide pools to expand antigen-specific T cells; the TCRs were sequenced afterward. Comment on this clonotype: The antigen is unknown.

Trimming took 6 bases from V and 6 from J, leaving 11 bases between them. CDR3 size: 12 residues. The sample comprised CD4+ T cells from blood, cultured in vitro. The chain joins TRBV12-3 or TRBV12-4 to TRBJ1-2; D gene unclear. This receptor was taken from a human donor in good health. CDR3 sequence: CASRRGTNGYTF. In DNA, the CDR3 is TGTGCCAGCAGGCGTGGAACTAATGGCTACACCTTC.